The 20 T cell receptor beta chains below come from one sample, sequenced in a study of identifying expanded T cells in peripheral blood. Libraries were prepared by immunoSEQ multiplex PCR; TCRdb keeps only in-frame clonotypes and omits some of them. The sample shows about 110,000 clones, about 89% of them seen only once. Sequenced input: blood. Receptors were obtained from a person between 18 and 75 years old in good health.

Comments on this clone: The germline gene is not matched at one end of the junction; a read error may be the cause. This rearrangement joins TRBV4-2 to TRBJ2-1; D unresolved. Germline V gene data show CDR1 as LGHNA and CDR2 as YNFKEQ. The CDR3 totals 15 residues. For the CDR3, the DNA is TGTGCCAGCAGCCAAGAACTGGTATCCTACAATAAGCAGTTCTTC. It specifies CASSQELVSYNKQFF.

The rearrangement joins TRBV6-6 to TRBJ1-2, with 10 bases matching TRBD1. V lost 6 bases, J lost 4 bases, and 8 bases stayed unmatched. This CDR3 has 15 residues. In germline, CDR1 is MNHNY, CDR2 SVGAGI (reference sequence). For the CDR3, the DNA is TGTGCCAGCAGCCCGCCGGGACAGGGGACCTATGGCTACACCTTC. It yields the protein CASSPPGQGTYGYTF.

The rearrangement uses TRBV7-9 and TRBJ2-5; weak D call: TRBD1 (6 bases). The CDR3 sequence is 15 residues long. CDR1 and CDR2 from the germline V gene are SEHNR and FQNEAQ (reference sequence). The germline V and J ends were trimmed by 6 bases and 2 bases, with 16 bases remaining between them. The CDR3 is CASSNQQGAQETQYF. CDR3 DNA sequence: TGTGCCAGCAGTAACCAACAGGGCGCACAAGAGACCCAGTACTTC.

The chain couples TRBV2 to TRBJ2-2; the match to TRBD1 covers 10 bases. The germline V gene encodes CDR1 SNHLY and CDR2 FYNNEI. This CDR3 is 14 amino acids long. After removal of 7 bases from V and 6 bases from J, the junction contained 5 bases not matched to a gene. The CDR3 DNA is TGTGCCAGCACCGGGACAGGGGCGGCCGGGGAGCTGTTTTTT. Residues: CASTGTGAAGELFF.

This sequence joins TRBV6-4 and TRBJ2-1; TRBD1 might be the D (6 bases). Germline V lookup: CDR1 MRHNA, CDR2 SNTAGT. Trimming took 7 bases from V and 16 from J, leaving 17 bases between them. The CDR3 has 11 residues. The DNA for the CDR3 is TGTGCCAGCACCGAAGGGCAGGGGTGCTTCTTC. Translated: CASTEGQGCFF.

V usage is TRBV5-4 and J usage is TRBJ2-3; 9 nucleotides line up with TRBD2. The CDR3 consists of 16 residues. Looked up from germline, CDR1 is SGHNT and CDR2 is YYREEE (reference sequence). With 3 bases clipped from V and 4 bases from J, the junction kept 9 bases outside the gene matches. CDR3 nucleotide sequence: TGTGCCAGCAGCTCCTTCAGCGGGGGGATGGCAGATACGCAGTATTTT. As protein: CASSSFSGGMADTQYF.

V and J are TRBV19 and TRBJ1-6, with TRBD1 matching 11 bases. Per the germline V gene, CDR1 is LNHDA and CDR2 is SQIVND (reference sequence). The trim removed 7 bases at V and 10 bases at J, leaving 6 bases unmatched. The CDR3 contains 14 residues. The CDR3 loop is CASTRTGGGSPLHF. Here the CDR3 DNA reads TGTGCCAGTACGAGGACAGGGGGCGGATCACCCCTCCACTTT. The entire variable domain, with the rest obtained from reference TRBV19 and TRBJ1-6, is as follows: DGGITQSPKYLFRKEGQNVTLSCEQNLNHDAMYWYRQDPGQGLRLIYYSQIVNDFQKGDIAEGYSVSREKKESFPLTVTSAQKNPTAFYLCASTRTGGGSPLHFGNGTRLTVT.

The chain uses TRBV9 and TRBJ1-1; TRBD1 might be the D (5 bases). This CDR3 contains 17 residues. CDR1 and CDR2 (germline): SGDLS, YYNGEE. Trimming took 0 bases from V and 0 from J, leaving 15 bases between them. CDR3 sequence reads: CASSVVGGAIMNTEAFF. In nucleotides, the CDR3 is TGTGCCAGCAGCGTAGTTGGAGGGGCGATTATGAACACTGAAGCTTTCTTT. Together with reference TRBV9 and TRBJ1-1, the CDR3 gives the full variable domain: DSGVTQTPKHLITATGQRVTLRCSPRSGDLSVYWYQQSLDQGLQFLIQYYNGEERAKGNILERFSAQQFPDLHSELNLSSLELGDSALYFCASSVVGGAIMNTEAFFGQGTRLTVV.

This chain connects TRBV5-6 to TRBJ1-2, with a weak D call TRBD1 (5 bases). CDR1 is SGHDT, CDR2 YYEEEE, per germline. This CDR3 spans 14 amino acids. Trimming stripped 4 bases from V and 4 bases from J, with 14 bases between. The CDR3 loop is CASSPVGEIYGYTF. CDR3 sequence (DNA): TGTGCCAGCAGCCCGGTGGGGGAGATCTATGGCTACACCTTC.

The gene calls are TRBV7-2 and TRBJ2-1; D is possibly TRBD2 (5 bases). Trimming shortened V by 5 bases and J by 9 bases, and 23 bases separated the two germline ends. CDR3 length: 16 amino acids. Germline CDR1 SGHTA, CDR2 FQGNSA. CDR3 sequence (DNA): TGTGCCAGCAGCCGCCCGGGGTTCTCTCCCCGGGGTGAGCAGTTCTTC. It is translated as CASSRPGFSPRGEQFF.

The chain uses TRBV5-6 and TRBJ2-1; 9 nucleotides agree with TRBD2. Per germline, CDR1 SGHDT and CDR2 YYEEEE. V was pared by 4 bases and J by 9 bases, with 11 bases of the junction left unmatched. This CDR3 contains 15 residues. The CDR3 loop is CASSQRTSASREQFF. CDR3 nucleotide sequence: TGTGCCAGCAGCCAGCGGACTAGCGCGTCCCGTGAGCAGTTCTTC.

The chain combines TRBV27 with TRBJ1-5; D uncertain. This CDR3 region has 14 residues. CDR1 and CDR2 (germline): MNHEY, SMNVEV (reference sequence). With 2 bases removed from V and 4 bases from J, the gap between germline ends came to 9 bases. The CDR3 protein is CASSLGVSNQPQHF. CDR3 nucleotide sequence: TGTGCCAGCAGTTTAGGCGTATCAAATCAGCCCCAGCATTTT.

The chain is built from TRBV5-3 and TRBJ2-3; tentatively, D is TRBD2 (5 bases). TRBV5-3 is designated an ORF whose function remains uncertain. The V gene lost 5 bases and the J gene lost 1 base, with 17 bases spanning the gap. This CDR3 contains 16 residues. The CDR3 nucleotides are TGTGCCAGAAGTTTGAAGCGGCCCCAAGGCACAGATACGCAGTATTTT. The encoded protein is CARSLKRPQGTDTQYF.

The chain employs TRBV7-2 and TRBJ2-5, with TRBD1 matching 11 bases. The CDR3 covers 16 residues. Germline V gene sequence: CDR1 SGHTA, CDR2 FQGNSA. V shed 6 bases, J shed 5 bases, and the junction held 11 bases outside the gene matches. CDR3 residues: CASSNLGGQGVETQYF. CDR3 DNA sequence: TGTGCCAGCAGTAATCTTGGGGGACAGGGGGTGGAGACCCAGTACTTC.

V is TRBV2 and J is TRBJ1-1; possibly TRBD1 for D (5 bases). The CDR3 is 13 amino acids. Germline V gene data show CDR1 as SNHLY and CDR2 as FYNNEI. V was shortened by 8 bases and J by 1 base, with 11 bases between the two germline ends. This CDR3 is CASEGTRNTEAFF. CDR3 DNA sequence: TGTGCCAGCGAAGGGACCCGGAACACTGAAGCTTTCTTT.

The V call is TRBV19, the J call TRBJ2-5; either TRBD1 or TRBD2 may supply D (6 bases each). CDR3 length equals 16 residues. The germline V gene has CDR1 LNHDA and CDR2 SQIVND (reference sequence). Between the trimmed V and J ends, which lost 1 base and 4 bases, there was a span of 16 bases. CDR3 in amino acids: CASSIVRGLDLETQYF. The DNA of the CDR3 is TGTGCCAGTAGTATAGTACGGGGGCTCGATTTAGAGACCCAGTACTTC.

V gene TRBV4-1 combines with J gene TRBJ1-4; 7 positions agree with TRBD1. CDR1 MGHRA and CDR2 YSYEKL come from the germline V gene. The CDR3 runs 15 residues. With 0 bases clipped from V and 8 bases from J, the junction kept 6 bases outside the gene matches. The CDR3 DNA is TGCGCCAGCAGCCAAGATCGGCAGGGGGTCGAAAAACTGTTTTTT. Translated, it gives CASSQDRQGVEKLFF.

The chain employs TRBV7-2 and TRBJ1-1, with D possibly TRBD1 on 5 matching bases. The CDR3 consists of 16 residues. Trimming removed 3 bases from V and 0 bases from J, with 14 bases in between. Germline CDR1 is SGHTA and CDR2 is FQGNSA. The DNA of the CDR3 is TGTGCCAGCAGCTTGGAGAAGGGACGGTTGAACACTGAAGCTTTCTTT. It is translated as CASSLEKGRLNTEAFF.

The CDR3 sequence is CASSYSRPSGQETQYF. CDR3 DNA: TGTGCCAGCAGTTACTCGAGGCCTAGCGGGCAAGAGACCCAGTACTTC. The chain carries TRBV6-5 and TRBJ2-5, with 8 nucleotides matching TRBD2. CDR1 is MNHEY and CDR2 is SVGAGI in the germline V gene. This CDR3 comprises 16 residues. Germline trimming cut 0 bases from V and 2 bases from J; bases unmatched to any gene: 5.

The chain uses TRBV4-3 and TRBJ1-6; 8 bases line up with TRBD1. From germline, CDR1 is LGHNA and CDR2 YSLEER. V dropped 0 bases and J dropped 9; count of bases not matched to a gene: 4. The CDR3 runs 15 residues. CDR3 in DNA: TGCGCCAGCAGCCAAGATTGGACAGGGTCTTCACCCCTCCACTTT. It yields the protein CASSQDWTGSSPLHF.